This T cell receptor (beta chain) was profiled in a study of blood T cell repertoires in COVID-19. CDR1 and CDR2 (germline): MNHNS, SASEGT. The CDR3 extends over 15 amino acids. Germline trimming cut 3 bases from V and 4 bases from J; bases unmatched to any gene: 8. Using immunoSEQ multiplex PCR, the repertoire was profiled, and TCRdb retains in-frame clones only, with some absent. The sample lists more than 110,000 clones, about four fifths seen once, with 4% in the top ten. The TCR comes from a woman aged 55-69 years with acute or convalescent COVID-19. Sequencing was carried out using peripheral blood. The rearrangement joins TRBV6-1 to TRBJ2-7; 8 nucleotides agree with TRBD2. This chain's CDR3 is CASSDLTGGPYEQYF. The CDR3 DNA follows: TGTGCCAGCAGTGATTTAACGGGAGGGCCGTACGAGCAGTACTTC.